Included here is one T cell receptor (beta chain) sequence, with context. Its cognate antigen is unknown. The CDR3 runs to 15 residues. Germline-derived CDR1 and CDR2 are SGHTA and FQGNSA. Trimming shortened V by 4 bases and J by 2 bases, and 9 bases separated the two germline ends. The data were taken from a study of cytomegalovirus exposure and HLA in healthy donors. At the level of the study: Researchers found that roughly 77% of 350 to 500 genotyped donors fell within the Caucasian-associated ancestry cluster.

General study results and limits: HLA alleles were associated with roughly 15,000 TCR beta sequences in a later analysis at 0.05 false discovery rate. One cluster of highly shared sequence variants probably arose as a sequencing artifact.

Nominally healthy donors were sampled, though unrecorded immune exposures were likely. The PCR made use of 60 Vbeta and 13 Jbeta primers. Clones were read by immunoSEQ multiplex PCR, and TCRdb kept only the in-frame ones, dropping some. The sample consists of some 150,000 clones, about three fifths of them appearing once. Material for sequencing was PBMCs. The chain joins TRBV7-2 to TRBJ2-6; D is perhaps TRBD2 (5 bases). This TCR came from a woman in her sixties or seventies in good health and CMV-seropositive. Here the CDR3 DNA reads TGTGCCAGCAGCTCGGGGATGCCTGGGGCCAACGTCCTGACTTTC. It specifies CASSSGMPGANVLTF.